These 12 T cell receptor beta chains were all obtained from the same sample, sequenced in a study of cytomegalovirus exposure and HLA in healthy donors. This PCR relied on a set of 60 Vbeta primers and 13 Jbeta primers. Generated by immunoSEQ multiplex PCR, the TCRdb table keeps only in-frame clones and is missing some. Among about 130,000 clones, over 60% were seen once, and the ten largest hold more than 4%. The sequencing sample was made of PBMCs. These receptors were collected from a male donor in good health and CMV-seropositive.

V usage is TRBV13 and J usage is TRBJ2-3; TRBD2 aligns across 10 bases. The V and J ends lost 5 bases and 1 base, in that order; junction bases with no gene match: 9. CDR1 and CDR2 (germline): PRHDT, FYEKMQ (reference sequence). The CDR3 has 17 residues. CDR3 coding DNA: TGTGCCAGCAGCGGACCTAGCGGGAGATTTGGCACAGATACGCAGTATTTT. Protein sequence: CASSGPSGRFGTDTQYF.

The chain couples TRBV5-1 to TRBJ2-1; D may be TRBD2 (5 bases). V was cut by 4 bases and J by 7 bases, with 15 bases left in between. The germline V gene has CDR1 SGHRS and CDR2 YFSETQ. The CDR3 consists of 14 residues. The CDR3 bases are TGCGCCAGCAGCGGTGCGGGCTATACGAATGAGCAGTTCTTC. It specifies CASSGAGYTNEQFF.

About this clone: The sample has other DNA sequences that encode this CDR3 too. The rearrangement links TRBV5-1 to TRBJ1-2; no reliable D call. CDR3 length: 13 amino acids. Germline assignment: CDR1 SGHRS and CDR2 YFSETQ. V lost 2 bases and J 2 bases, leaving 7 bases between the germline ends. CDR3 residues: CASSLTENYGYTF. The CDR3 coding sequence is TGCGCCAGCAGCTTAACAGAAAACTATGGCTACACCTTC.

A few counts support this clone. The V gene is TRBV11-2, the J gene TRBJ1-5, with D unclear. Germline V lookup: CDR1 SGHAT, CDR2 FQNNGV. The V end was cut by 3 bases, the J end by 5 bases, with 8 bases between. The CDR3 is 13 amino acids. The CDR3 region is CASSFFSDQPQHF. The CDR3 nucleotides read TGTGCCAGCAGCTTCTTTTCGGATCAGCCCCAGCATTTT.

This clone was detected only once. The chain uses TRBV19 and TRBJ1-5; D possibly corresponds to TRBD1 (5 bases). V was clipped by 5 bases and J by 1 base, with 12 bases between them. In germline, CDR1 is LNHDA, CDR2 SQIVND (reference sequence). The CDR3 sequence is 15 residues long. CDR3 sequence (DNA): TGTGCCAGTAGTCGGGACTCTGGGAGCAATCAGCCCCAGCATTTT. It specifies CASSRDSGSNQPQHF.

The rearrangement joins TRBV29-1 to TRBJ2-3; TRBD2 is a possible D gene (6 bases). Germline V gene lookup returns CDR1 SQVTM and CDR2 ANQGSEA. V shed 4 bases and J shed 2 bases, with 13 bases lying between them. The CDR3 spans 14 residues. CDR3 region: CSVGGGISTDTQYF. In nucleotides, the CDR3 is TGCAGCGTTGGGGGCGGGATATCCACAGATACGCAGTATTTT.

The chain couples TRBV19 to TRBJ1-5; D remains unclear. The V gene's germline CDR1 is LNHDA and CDR2 SQIVND (reference sequence). This CDR3 has 14 residues. Between the trimmed V and J ends, which lost 9 bases and 2 bases, there was a span of 14 bases. CDR3 loop: CASVRVGGNQPQHF. The DNA of the CDR3 is TGTGCCAGCGTCCGGGTGGGAGGCAATCAGCCCCAGCATTTT.

The chain has TRBV27 and TRBJ2-3, with D maybe TRBD2 (6 bases). Germline V lookup: CDR1 MNHEY, CDR2 SMNVEV (reference sequence). This CDR3 region has 16 residues. V was clipped by 0 bases and J by 8 bases, with 18 bases between them. As DNA, the CDR3 is TGTGCCAGCAGTTTATCGTGGGGAACGGGAGACGGTACGCAGTATTTT. This encodes CASSLSWGTGDGTQYF.

This chain joins TRBV30 and TRBJ2-6; D not resolved. This CDR3 is 15 amino acids long. The V gene lost 2 bases and the J gene lost 0 bases, with 8 bases spanning the gap. Per the germline V gene, CDR1 is GTSNPN and CDR2 is SVGIG (reference sequence). CDR3 amino acids: CAWSWAFSGANVLTF. CDR3 coding DNA: TGTGCCTGGAGTTGGGCTTTCTCTGGGGCCAACGTCCTGACTTTC.

The chain uses TRBV6-6 and TRBJ1-2; the match to TRBD1 covers 7 bases. This CDR3 contains 14 residues. Germline CDR1 MNHNY, CDR2 SVGAGI (reference sequence). Trimming removed 4 bases from V and 4 bases from J; junction bases left unmatched: 6. In DNA form, the CDR3 reads TGTGCCAGCAGTTTCCAGACAGGGTCCTATGGCTACACCTTC. Residues: CASSFQTGSYGYTF.

This clone was seen more than once but under ten times. J is TRBJ2-3 and V is TRBV5-6, with TRBD2 identical over 8 bases. The junction had 3 bases not matched to a gene; V was cut back by 0 bases and J by 3 bases. CDR1 and CDR2 (germline): SGHDT, YYEEEE. The CDR3 is 15 residues long. The CDR3 DNA sequence: TGTGCCAGCAGCTTGGACACGGGGGGGACAGATACGCAGTATTTT. Protein product: CASSLDTGGTDTQYF.

This chain uses TRBV6-5 with TRBJ2-2; D possibly corresponds to TRBD2 (6 bases). CDR1 is MNHEY and CDR2 is SVGAGI in the germline V gene. The germline V and J ends were trimmed by 7 bases and 2 bases, with 11 bases remaining between them. This CDR3 has 14 residues. The CDR3 nucleotides read TGTGCCAGCAAGTTAGCGGATAACACCGGGGAGCTGTTTTTT. Protein sequence: CASKLADNTGELFF.